The clone carrying this T cell receptor (beta chain) was observed once. Its antigen is not identified. This sample is drawn from a study of cytomegalovirus exposure and HLA in healthy donors. General study points: A missense variant in DCLRE1C was later tied to TCR beta V- and J-gene trimming.

It was with 60 Vbeta and 13 Jbeta primers that the PCR ran. Method: immunoSEQ multiplex PCR; TCRdb's copy keeps in-frame clones and lacks some. The data contain 150,000 or so clones, 64% of them singletons. V lost 1 base and J lost 6; bases outside the gene matches: 2. The CDR3 sequence is 14 residues long. Germline lookup yields CDR1 LNHDA and CDR2 SQIVND (reference sequence). The gene calls are TRBV19 and TRBJ2-3; 9 bases agree with TRBD2. The material sequenced was PBMCs. This receptor was obtained from a woman aged 25 to 39 in good health and CMV-seropositive. CDR3 DNA sequence: TGTGCCAGTAGTATAGGCGGGAGGGCGGATACGCAGTATTTT. Its translation is CASSIGGRADTQYF.